Listed here are 22 T cell receptor beta chains from one sample, sequenced in a study of T cell responses to AZD1222 COVID-19 vaccine. Sequencing was performed with immunoSEQ multiplex PCR; in TCRdb, only in-frame clones are kept and a portion is missing. There are 150,000 to 200,000 clones in the sample; roughly 88% occur only once, and 0.75% to 1% lies in the top ten. Sequencing was performed on peripheral blood, taken on day 0 of AZD1222 vaccination. These receptors were collected from an adult in good health.

V and J are TRBV15 and TRBJ1-3; perhaps TRBD1 as D (6 bases). The CDR3 is 14 amino acids. Deletions cut 3 bases from V and 0 bases from J, with 6 bases between. Germline V CDR1 and CDR2: LNHNV, YYDKDF (reference sequence). CDR3 nucleotide sequence: TGTGCCACCAGCAGCAGGGGCTCTGGAAACACCATATATTTT. This encodes CATSSRGSGNTIYF.

The chain employs TRBV7-2 and TRBJ1-1, with unresolved D. Trimming cost V 5 bases and J 0 bases, with 13 bases left between them. CDR3 length: 15 amino acids. Per germline, CDR1 SGHTA and CDR2 FQGNSA. CDR3 coding DNA: TGTGCCAGCAGCCCCTCTAGAACAGTGAACACTGAAGCTTTCTTT. It encodes CASSPSRTVNTEAFF.

Worth noting for this clone: The germline gene is not matched at one end of the junction; a read error may be the cause. The chain combines TRBV7-7 with TRBJ2-7; 8 bases are a match to TRBD1. The CDR3 contains 13 residues. Per the germline V gene, CDR1 is SSHAT and CDR2 is FNYEAQ (reference sequence). The CDR3 here is CASSPGQGYEQYF. The CDR3 DNA reads as TGTGCTAGCAGCCCCGGACAGGGCTACGAGCAGTACTTC.

This clone was found once. The CDR3 region has the DNA TGCGCCAGCAGCGAGGGACAGGGAAACACCATATATTTT. Translating gives CASSEGQGNTIYF. The chain carries TRBV5-1 and TRBJ1-3, with TRBD1 matching 7 bases. This CDR3 spans 13 amino acids. J lost 4 bases, V lost 4 bases, and 2 bases had no gene match. Germline-derived CDR1 and CDR2 are SGHRS and YFSETQ.

The gene calls are TRBV5-8 and TRBJ2-1; D is unresolved. Germline V gives CDR1 SGHTS, CDR2 YDEGEE. The CDR3 has 15 residues. Trimming left V 0 bases short and J 6 bases short, with 13 bases between. The CDR3 DNA sequence: TGTGCCAGCAGCTTGGCTGTTTCCGGTTTCAATGAGCAGTTCTTC. Protein: CASSLAVSGFNEQFF.

This chain joins TRBV18 and TRBJ2-5; D uncertain. The germline V gene has CDR1 KGHSH and CDR2 LQKENI. The CDR3 runs 14 residues. The ends were cut back, 4 bases at V and 5 bases at J, with 14 bases in the middle. In DNA, the CDR3 is TGTGCCAGCTCACTTGGACCAGATGCCGAGACCCAGTACTTC. This translates into CASSLGPDAETQYF.

The chain uses TRBV9 and TRBJ2-3; 9 nucleotides align to TRBD2. Germline assignment: CDR1 SGDLS and CDR2 YYNGEE. Trimming removed 2 bases from V and 4 bases from J; junction bases left unmatched: 8. This CDR3 region has 16 residues. Here the CDR3 reads CASSVSAGGNSDTQYF. The CDR3 DNA sequence: TGTGCCAGCAGCGTTTCGGCGGGGGGGAATTCAGATACGCAGTATTTT.

This chain joins TRBV9 and TRBJ2-7, with 14 bases fitting TRBD2. Trimming took 4 bases from V and 6 from J; bases not matched to a gene: 6. Germline V gene sequence: CDR1 SGDLS, CDR2 YYNGEE. This CDR3 has 15 amino acids. CDR3 sequence reads: CASSTGTSGGSEQYF. CDR3 DNA sequence: TGTGCCAGCAGCACAGGGACTAGCGGGGGCTCCGAGCAGTACTTC.

The chain uses TRBV9 and TRBJ2-1; TRBD2 might be the D (6 bases). Trimming removed 3 bases at V and 3 bases at J, with 13 bases between. CDR3 length equals 15 residues. Per germline, CDR1 SGDLS and CDR2 YYNGEE. The CDR3 region is CASSAGTYYYNEQFF. The DNA for the CDR3 is TGTGCCAGCAGCGCTGGGACTTATTACTACAATGAGCAGTTCTTC.

A few counts support this clone. J is TRBJ1-5 and V is TRBV4-1; 12 bases align to TRBD1. The CDR3 has 19 residues. Germline-derived CDR1 and CDR2 are MGHRA and YSYEKL. V shed 3 bases and J 2 bases; nucleotides not matched to a gene: 11. The CDR3 loop reads CASSQVVGTGGRGNQPQHF. CDR3 nucleotides: TGCGCCAGCAGCCAGGTTGTTGGGACAGGGGGCCGAGGCAATCAGCCCCAGCATTTT.

This sequence joins TRBV7-9 and TRBJ1-2, with 8 bases fitting TRBD1. V shed 6 bases and J 6 bases; nucleotides not matched to a gene: 6. The CDR3 is 13 residues long. Germline V gene lookup returns CDR1 SEHNR and CDR2 FQNEAQ (reference sequence). The CDR3 loop reads CASRNGQGNGYTF. The CDR3 DNA sequence: TGTGCCAGCAGGAATGGACAGGGTAATGGCTACACCTTC.

The CDR3 is CATSDSFPGLRSYNEQFF. For the CDR3, the DNA is TGTGCCACCAGTGACTCGTTCCCGGGACTCCGCTCCTACAATGAGCAGTTCTTC. The V call is TRBV24-1, the J call TRBJ2-1; tentative D call: TRBD2 (6 bases). Between the trimmed V and J ends, which lost 4 bases and 0 bases, there was a span of 18 bases. Germline values: CDR1 KGHDR, CDR2 SFDVKD. This CDR3 is built from 18 residues.

The rearrangement links TRBV5-6 to TRBJ2-4; D is ambiguous. Trimming took off 6 bases at V and 0 bases at J, with 10 bases between the two ends. The CDR3 loop spans 14 amino acids. Germline values: CDR1 SGHDT, CDR2 YYEEEE. CDR3 sequence (DNA): TGTGCCAGCACTTCAACTCTAGCCAAAAACATTCAGTACTTC. This translates into CASTSTLAKNIQYF.

The V call is TRBV9, the J call TRBJ2-6; 7 bases line up with TRBD1. The CDR3 consists of 15 residues. With V trimmed by 9 bases and J by 0 bases, 6 bases remained unmatched. CDR1 and CDR2 (germline): SGDLS, YYNGEE. CDR3 sequence (DNA): TGTGCCACCTCAGGGGGATACTCTGGGGCCAACGTCCTGACTTTC. It specifies CATSGGYSGANVLTF.

The V call is TRBV3-1 (or the pseudogene TRBV3-2), the J call TRBJ2-7; 9 positions agree with TRBD2. Per germline, CDR1 LGHDT and CDR2 YNNKEL (reference sequence). The CDR3 covers 14 residues. V was clipped by 5 bases and J by 8 bases; unmatched bases: 10. The DNA of the CDR3 is TGTGCCAGCAGCTTACTAGCGGGTAGGAACCAGCAGTACTTC. Protein sequence: CASSLLAGRNQQYF.

The V and J genes are TRBV14 and TRBJ2-2, with 9 positions matching TRBD2. The CDR3 contains 16 residues. After removal of 5 bases from V and 5 bases from J, the junction contained 9 bases not matched to a gene. Germline values: CDR1 SGHDN, CDR2 FVKESK. CDR3 in DNA: TGTGCCAGCAGCACGACCTTAGCGGGAGTTACCGGGGAGCTGTTTTTT. The encoded protein is CASSTTLAGVTGELFF.

The chain has TRBV28 and TRBJ1-6; D perhaps matches TRBD1 (6 bases). V lost 6 bases and J lost 9, with 12 bases in between. Germline values: CDR1 MDHEN, CDR2 SYDVKM. The CDR3 contains 13 residues. The CDR3 region is CASRPEGVSPLHF. DNA for the CDR3: TGTGCCAGCAGGCCCGAGGGGGTTTCACCCCTCCACTTT.

The CDR3 sequence is CSVETGVSYGYTF. DNA for the CDR3: TGCAGCGTAGAGACAGGGGTCTCCTATGGCTACACCTTC. The chain carries TRBV29-1 and TRBJ1-2, with 8 bases identical to TRBD1. The length of the CDR3 is 13 residues. Germline CDR1 SQVTM, CDR2 ANQGSEA. Trimming cost V 6 bases and J 4 bases; bases outside gene matches: 7.

The J gene is TRBJ2-7, the V gene TRBV5-8; D is possibly TRBD2 (5 bases). The CDR3 consists of 15 residues. The V end was cut by 0 bases, the J end by 6 bases, with 16 bases between. Per germline, CDR1 SGHTS and CDR2 YDEGEE. The CDR3 DNA follows: TGTGCCAGCAGCTTGGTTGCCCGACTAATAGCCGAGCAGTACTTC. Translation: CASSLVARLIAEQYF.

This chain links TRBV28 with TRBJ2-1, with 7 positions matching TRBD2. CDR3 length equals 14 residues. J lost 6 bases, V lost 3 bases, and 5 bases had no gene match. Germline CDR1 and CDR2: MDHEN and SYDVKM. In nucleotides, the CDR3 is TGTGCCAGCAGTTTCGCGGGAGCTGTCAATGAGCAGTTCTTC. This sequence encodes CASSFAGAVNEQFF.

This clone occurred once. This rearrangement joins TRBV19 to TRBJ2-2; 15 bases are shared with TRBD2. Germline V CDR1 and CDR2: LNHDA, SQIVND (reference sequence). CDR3 size: 18 residues. The ends lost 5 bases at V and 4 bases at J; junction bases unmatched: 8. The CDR3 nucleotides read TGTGCCAGTAGTCGTCGGACTAGCGGGGGGGTGATCACCGGGGAGCTGTTTTTT. Translation: CASSRRTSGGVITGELFF.

The chain recombines TRBV7-9 with TRBJ2-1, with 10 bases fitting TRBD2. Per the germline V gene, CDR1 is SEHNR and CDR2 is FQNEAQ (reference sequence). The CDR3 spans 14 residues. The V gene end was trimmed by 5 bases and the J gene end by 3 bases; junction bases not matched to a gene: 1. The CDR3 sequence is CASSASGSYNEQFF. CDR3 in DNA: TGTGCCAGCAGCGCTAGCGGGAGCTACAATGAGCAGTTCTTC.